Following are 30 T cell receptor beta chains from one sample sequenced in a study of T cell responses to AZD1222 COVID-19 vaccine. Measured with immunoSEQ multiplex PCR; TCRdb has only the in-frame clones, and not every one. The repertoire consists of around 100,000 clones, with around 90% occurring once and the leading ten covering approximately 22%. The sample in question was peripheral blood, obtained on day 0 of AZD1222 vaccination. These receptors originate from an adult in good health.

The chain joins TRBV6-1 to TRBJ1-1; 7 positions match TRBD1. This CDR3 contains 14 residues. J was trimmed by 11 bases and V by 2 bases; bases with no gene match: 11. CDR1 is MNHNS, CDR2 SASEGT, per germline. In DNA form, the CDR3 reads TGTGCCAGCAGTGAATGGGGACAGCGCGTGTTGGCTTTCTTT. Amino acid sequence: CASSEWGQRVLAFF.

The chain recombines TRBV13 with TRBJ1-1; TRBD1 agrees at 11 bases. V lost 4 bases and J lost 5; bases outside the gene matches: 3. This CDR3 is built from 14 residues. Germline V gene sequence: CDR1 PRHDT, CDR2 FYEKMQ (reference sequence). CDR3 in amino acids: CASSSDRGRTEAFF. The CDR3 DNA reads TGTGCCAGCAGCTCGGACAGGGGGCGGACTGAAGCTTTCTTT. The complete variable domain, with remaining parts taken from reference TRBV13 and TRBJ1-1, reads AAGVIQSPRHLIKEKRETATLKCYPIPRHDTVYWYQQGPGQDPQFLISFYEKMQSDKGSIPDRFSAQQFSDYHSELNMSSLELGDSALYFCASSSDRGRTEAFFGQGTRLTVV.

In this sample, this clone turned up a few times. The CDR3 DNA is TGTGCCAGCAGTTACTCGGCCTGGGGCCACGAGCAGTACTTC. This gives the protein CASSYSAWGHEQYF. V and J are TRBV6-5 and TRBJ2-7, with D tentatively TRBD1 (5 bases). This CDR3 contains 14 residues. CDR1 and CDR2 from the germline V gene are MNHEY and SVGAGI. Trimming shortened V by 0 bases and J by 5 bases, and 11 bases separated the two germline ends.

CDR3: CASSDRSNEQFF. The DNA of the CDR3 is TGTGCCAGCAGTGACCGGAGCAATGAGCAGTTCTTC. The V and J genes are TRBV2 and TRBJ2-1; no reliable D call. The CDR3 sequence is 12 residues long. Germline V gene sequence: CDR1 SNHLY, CDR2 FYNNEI. V shed 3 bases and J shed 6 bases, with 6 bases lying between them.

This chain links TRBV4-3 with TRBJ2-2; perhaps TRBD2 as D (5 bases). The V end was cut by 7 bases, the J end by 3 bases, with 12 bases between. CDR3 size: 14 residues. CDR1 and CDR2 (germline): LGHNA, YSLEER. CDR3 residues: CASTGLAHTGELFF. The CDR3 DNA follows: TGCGCCAGCACAGGACTGGCGCACACCGGGGAGCTGTTTTTT.

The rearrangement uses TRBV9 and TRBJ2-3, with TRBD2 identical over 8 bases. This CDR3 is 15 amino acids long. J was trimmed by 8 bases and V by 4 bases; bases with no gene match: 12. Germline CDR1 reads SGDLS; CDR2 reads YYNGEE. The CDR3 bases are TGTGCCAGCAGCCCTTCGGGAGCGGGGGTTTCTACGCAGTATTTT. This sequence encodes CASSPSGAGVSTQYF.

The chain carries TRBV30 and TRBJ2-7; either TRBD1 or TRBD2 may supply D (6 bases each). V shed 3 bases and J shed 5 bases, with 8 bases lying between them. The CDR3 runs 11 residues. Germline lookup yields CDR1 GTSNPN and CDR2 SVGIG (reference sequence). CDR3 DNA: TGTGCCTGGAGCGGGGGCCACGAGCAGTACTTC. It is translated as CAWSGGHEQYF.

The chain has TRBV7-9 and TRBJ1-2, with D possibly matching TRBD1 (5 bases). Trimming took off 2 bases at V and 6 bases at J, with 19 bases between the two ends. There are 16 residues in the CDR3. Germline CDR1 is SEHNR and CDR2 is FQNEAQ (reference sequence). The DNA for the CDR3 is TGTGCCAGCAGCTTACCCCTAGTCGGGGGAGGGGATGGCTACACCTTC. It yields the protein CASSLPLVGGGDGYTF. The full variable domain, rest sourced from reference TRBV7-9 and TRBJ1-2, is DTGVSQNPRHKITKRGQNVTFRCDPISEHNRLYWYRQTLGQGPEFLTYFQNEAQLEKSRLLSDRFSAERPKGSFSTLEIQRTEQGDSAMYLCASSLPLVGGGDGYTFGSGTRLTVV.

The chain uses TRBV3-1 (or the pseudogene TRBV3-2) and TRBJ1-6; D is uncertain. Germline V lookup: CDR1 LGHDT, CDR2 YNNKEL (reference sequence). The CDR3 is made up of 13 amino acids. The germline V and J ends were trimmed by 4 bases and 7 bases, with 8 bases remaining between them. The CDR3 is CASSPQQNSPLHF. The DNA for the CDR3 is TGTGCCAGCAGCCCTCAACAGAATTCACCCCTCCACTTT.

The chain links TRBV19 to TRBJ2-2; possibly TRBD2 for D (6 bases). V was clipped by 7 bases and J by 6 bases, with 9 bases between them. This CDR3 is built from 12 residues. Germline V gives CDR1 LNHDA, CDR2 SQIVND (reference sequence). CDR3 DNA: TGTGCCAGTAACTGGAGGGCCGGGGAGCTGTTTTTT. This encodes CASNWRAGELFF.

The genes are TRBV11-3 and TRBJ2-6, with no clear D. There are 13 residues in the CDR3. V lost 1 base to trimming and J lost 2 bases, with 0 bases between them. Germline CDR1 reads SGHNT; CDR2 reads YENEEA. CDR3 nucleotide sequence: TGTGCCAGCAGCTTAGCTGGGGCCAACGTCCTGACTTTC. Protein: CASSLAGANVLTF.

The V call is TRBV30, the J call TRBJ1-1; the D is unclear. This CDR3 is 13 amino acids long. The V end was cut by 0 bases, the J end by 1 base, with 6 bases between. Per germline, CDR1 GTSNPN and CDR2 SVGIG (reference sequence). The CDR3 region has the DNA TGTGCCTGGAGTGTACTCTGGAACACTGAAGCTTTCTTT. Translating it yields CAWSVLWNTEAFF.

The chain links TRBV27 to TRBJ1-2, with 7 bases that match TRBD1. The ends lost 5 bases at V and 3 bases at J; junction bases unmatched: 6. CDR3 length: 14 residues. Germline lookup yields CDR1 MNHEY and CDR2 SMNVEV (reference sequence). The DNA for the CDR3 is TGTGCCAGCAGTGCGCCGGGACAGTACTATGGCTACACCTTC. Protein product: CASSAPGQYYGYTF.

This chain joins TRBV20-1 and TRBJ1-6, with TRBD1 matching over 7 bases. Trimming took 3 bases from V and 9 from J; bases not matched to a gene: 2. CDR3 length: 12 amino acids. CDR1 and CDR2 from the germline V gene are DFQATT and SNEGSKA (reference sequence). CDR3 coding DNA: TGCAGTGCTAGTTCAGGGGGTTCACCCCTCCACTTT. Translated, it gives CSASSGGSPLHF.

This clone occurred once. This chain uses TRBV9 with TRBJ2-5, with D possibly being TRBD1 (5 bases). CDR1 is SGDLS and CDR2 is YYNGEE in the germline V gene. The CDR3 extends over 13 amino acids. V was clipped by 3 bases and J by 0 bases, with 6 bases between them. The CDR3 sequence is CASSADNQETQYF. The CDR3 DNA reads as TGTGCCAGCAGCGCGGACAACCAAGAGACCCAGTACTTC.

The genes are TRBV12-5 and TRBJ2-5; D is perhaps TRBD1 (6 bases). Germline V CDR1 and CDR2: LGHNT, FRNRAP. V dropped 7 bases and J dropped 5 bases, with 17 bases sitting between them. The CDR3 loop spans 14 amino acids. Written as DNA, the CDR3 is TGTGCTAGTGTCCTCGACAGGTATGGGGAGACCCAGTACTTC. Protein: CASVLDRYGETQYF.

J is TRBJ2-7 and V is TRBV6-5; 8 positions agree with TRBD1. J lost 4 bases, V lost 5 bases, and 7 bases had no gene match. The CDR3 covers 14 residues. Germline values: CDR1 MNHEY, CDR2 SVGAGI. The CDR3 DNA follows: TGTGCCAGCAGTCTCCGGGACAGGTCGTACGAGCAGTACTTC. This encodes CASSLRDRSYEQYF.

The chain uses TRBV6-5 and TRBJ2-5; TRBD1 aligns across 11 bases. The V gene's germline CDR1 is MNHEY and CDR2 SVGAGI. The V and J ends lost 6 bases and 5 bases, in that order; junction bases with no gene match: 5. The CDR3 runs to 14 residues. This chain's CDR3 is CASSPGTGGETQYF. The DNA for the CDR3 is TGTGCCAGCAGCCCCGGGACAGGGGGGGAGACCCAGTACTTC.

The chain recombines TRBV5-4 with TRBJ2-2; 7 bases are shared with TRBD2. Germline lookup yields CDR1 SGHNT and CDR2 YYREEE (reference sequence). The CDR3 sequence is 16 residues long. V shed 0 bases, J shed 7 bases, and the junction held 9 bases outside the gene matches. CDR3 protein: CASSLGSGNLIGELFF. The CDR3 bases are TGTGCCAGCAGCTTGGGAAGCGGGAATTTAATCGGGGAGCTGTTTTTT.

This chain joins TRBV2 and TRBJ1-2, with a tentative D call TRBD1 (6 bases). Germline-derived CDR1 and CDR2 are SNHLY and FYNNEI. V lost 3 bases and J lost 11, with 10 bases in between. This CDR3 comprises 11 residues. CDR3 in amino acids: CASSETGAYTF. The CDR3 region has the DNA TGTGCCAGCAGTGAGACAGGTGCATACACCTTC.

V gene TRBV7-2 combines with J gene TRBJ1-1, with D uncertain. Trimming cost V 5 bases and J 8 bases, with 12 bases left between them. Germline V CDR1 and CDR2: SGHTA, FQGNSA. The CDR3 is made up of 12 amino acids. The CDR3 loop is CASSQHTLEAFF. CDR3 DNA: TGTGCCAGCAGCCAACACACCCTCGAAGCTTTCTTT.

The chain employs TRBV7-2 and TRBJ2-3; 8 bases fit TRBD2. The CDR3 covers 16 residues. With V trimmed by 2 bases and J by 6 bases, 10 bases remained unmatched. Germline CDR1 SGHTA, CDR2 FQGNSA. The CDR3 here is CASSLTRGGRSDTQYF. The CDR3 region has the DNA TGTGCCAGCAGCTTAACTCGGGGGGGCAGGAGTGATACGCAGTATTTT. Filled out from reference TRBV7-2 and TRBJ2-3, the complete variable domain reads GAGVSQSPSNKVTEKGKDVELRCDPISGHTALYWYRQSLGQGLEFLIYFQGNSAPDKSGLPSDRFSAERTGGSVSTLTIQRTQQEDSAVYLCASSLTRGGRSDTQYFGPGTRLTVL.

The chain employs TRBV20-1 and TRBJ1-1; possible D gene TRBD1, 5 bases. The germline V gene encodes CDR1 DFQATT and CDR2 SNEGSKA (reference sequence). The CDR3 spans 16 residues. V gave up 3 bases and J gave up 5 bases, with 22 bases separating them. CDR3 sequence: CSASLDSEGSGTEAFF. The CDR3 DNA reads TGCAGTGCTAGTTTGGATTCGGAGGGGAGTGGGACTGAAGCTTTCTTT.

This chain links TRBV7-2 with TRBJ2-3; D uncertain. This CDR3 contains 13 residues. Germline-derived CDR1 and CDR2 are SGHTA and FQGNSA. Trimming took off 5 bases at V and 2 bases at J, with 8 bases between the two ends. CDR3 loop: CASSPRFTDTQYF. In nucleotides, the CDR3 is TGTGCCAGCAGCCCTCGTTTCACAGATACGCAGTATTTT.

The DNA for the CDR3 is TGTGCCAGCATTGGACTAGCGGGAGTCGGGGAGCAGTACTTC. Its translation: CASIGLAGVGEQYF. The chain carries TRBV2 and TRBJ2-7; the match to TRBD2 covers 13 bases. Germline V gene sequence: CDR1 SNHLY, CDR2 FYNNEI. J lost 7 bases, V lost 7 bases, and 7 bases had no gene match. The CDR3 has 14 residues.

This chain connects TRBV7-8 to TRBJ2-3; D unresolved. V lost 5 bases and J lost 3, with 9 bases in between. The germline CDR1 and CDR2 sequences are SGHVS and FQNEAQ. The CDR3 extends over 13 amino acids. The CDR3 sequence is CASSRRRTDTQYF. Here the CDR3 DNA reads TGTGCCAGCAGCCGACGGCGGACAGATACGCAGTATTTT.

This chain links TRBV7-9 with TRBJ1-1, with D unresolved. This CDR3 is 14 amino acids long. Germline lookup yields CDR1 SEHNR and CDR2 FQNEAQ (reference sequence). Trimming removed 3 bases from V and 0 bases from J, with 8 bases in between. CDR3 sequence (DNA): TGTGCCAGCAGCTTGTTCCTCTTGAACACTGAAGCTTTCTTT. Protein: CASSLFLLNTEAFF.

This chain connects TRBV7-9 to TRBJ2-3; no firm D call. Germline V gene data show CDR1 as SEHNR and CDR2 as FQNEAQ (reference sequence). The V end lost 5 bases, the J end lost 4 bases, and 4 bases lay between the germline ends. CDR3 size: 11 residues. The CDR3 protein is CASSSSDTQYF. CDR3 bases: TGTGCCAGCAGCAGCTCAGATACGCAGTATTTT. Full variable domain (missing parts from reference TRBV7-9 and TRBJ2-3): DTGVSQNPRHKITKRGQNVTFRCDPISEHNRLYWYRQTLGQGPEFLTYFQNEAQLEKSRLLSDRFSAERPKGSFSTLEIQRTEQGDSAMYLCASSSSDTQYFGPGTRLTVL.

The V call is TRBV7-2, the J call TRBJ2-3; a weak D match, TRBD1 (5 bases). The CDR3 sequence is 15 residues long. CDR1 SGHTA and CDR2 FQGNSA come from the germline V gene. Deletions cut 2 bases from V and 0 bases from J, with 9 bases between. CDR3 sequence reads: CASSLQRGSTDTQYF. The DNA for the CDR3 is TGTGCCAGCAGCTTACAAAGGGGAAGCACAGATACGCAGTATTTT.

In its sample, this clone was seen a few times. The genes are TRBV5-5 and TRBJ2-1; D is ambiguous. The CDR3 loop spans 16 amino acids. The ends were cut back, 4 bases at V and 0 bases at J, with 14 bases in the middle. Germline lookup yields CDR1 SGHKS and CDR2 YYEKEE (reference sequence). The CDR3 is CASSPPVLNSYNEQFF. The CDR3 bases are TGTGCCAGCAGCCCCCCGGTACTTAACTCCTACAATGAGCAGTTCTTC.